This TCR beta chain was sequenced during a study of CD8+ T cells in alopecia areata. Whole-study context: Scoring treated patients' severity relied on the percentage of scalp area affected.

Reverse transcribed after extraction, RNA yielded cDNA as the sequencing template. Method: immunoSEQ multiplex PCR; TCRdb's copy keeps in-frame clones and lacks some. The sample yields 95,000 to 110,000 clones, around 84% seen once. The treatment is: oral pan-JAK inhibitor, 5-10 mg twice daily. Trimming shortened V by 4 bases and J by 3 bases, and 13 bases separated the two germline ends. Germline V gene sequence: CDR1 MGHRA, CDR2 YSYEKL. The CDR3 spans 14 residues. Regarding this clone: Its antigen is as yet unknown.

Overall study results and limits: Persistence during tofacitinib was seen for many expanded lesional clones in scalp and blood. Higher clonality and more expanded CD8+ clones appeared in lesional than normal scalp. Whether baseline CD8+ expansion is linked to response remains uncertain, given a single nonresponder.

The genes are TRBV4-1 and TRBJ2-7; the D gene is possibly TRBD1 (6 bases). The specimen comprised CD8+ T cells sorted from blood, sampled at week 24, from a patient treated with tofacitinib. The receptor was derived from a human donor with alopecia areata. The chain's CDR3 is CASSPGAGYYEQYF. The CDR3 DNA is TGCGCCAGCAGCCCAGGGGCCGGTTACTACGAGCAGTACTTC.